This T cell receptor (beta chain) originates from a study of response to subunit inactivated influenza vaccine (dated by TCRdb to between 2018 and 2020). About the full investigation: Deep quantitative profiling of the T cell receptor repertoire was used in the study to follow responses to a trivalent subunit inactivated influenza vaccine. Study-level results and caveats: According to the authors, only a limited number of new T cells may be recruited by each seasonal influenza vaccination.

Libraries were prepared through RT-PCR. The sequencer was an Illumina HiSeq 2500. TCRdb cleaned the public reads at Q25 with fastp, built clones with MiXCR and kept in-frame beta chains. Entries are consolidated by CDR3 protein sequence, retaining the most common genes and DNA. The sample yields 650,000 to 800,000 distinct CDR3 sequences; 15% to 20% were counted once. 11% of the sample goes to the ten largest clones. In its sample, this clonotype was seen a few times. Its target antigen remains unknown. Base quality data are lacking; no much larger clone is found one base away. Reading from cysteine to phenylalanine, the CDR3 counts 16 amino acids. The sequence is cut down to CDR3 DNA, 48 bases in frame from base 1. V and J lose 3 bases and 0 bases, and a span of 12 bases separates them. CDR1 and CDR2 (LNHNV, YYDKDF) derive from the germline V gene (reference sequence).

Sequencing was performed on PBMCs from blood, taken about 5 days after vaccination. The chain links TRBV15 with TRBJ2-4; the D gene could be TRBD1 or TRBD2, each one agreeing over 6 bases. The clonotype comes from a man aged 50-60 years who received an inactivated influenza vaccine. Donor details come from another sample of the same person, matched by shared clones. The CDR3 protein: CATSSRGDLAKNIQYF. The DNA reads as follows: TGTGCCACCAGCAGTAGGGGGGATTTAGCCAAAAACATTCAGTACTTC.